This record concerns one T cell receptor beta chain sequence. Its antigen is as yet unknown. This CDR3 contains 16 residues. Unmatched junction bases numbered 11, after V lost 4 bases and J lost 5 bases. CDR1 SGHTA and CDR2 FQGTGA come from the germline V gene. 60 Vbeta and 13 Jbeta primers were used in PCR. The table came from immunoSEQ multiplex PCR; TCRdb's copy has only in-frame clones and leaves some out. The sample lists roughly 100,000 clones; under 80% were seen once. These data belong to a study of cytomegalovirus exposure and HLA in healthy donors. Study-level points and caveats: Trimming of TCR beta V- and J-genes showed a link, identified in a later analysis, to a missense DCLRE1C variant.

V and J are TRBV7-3 and TRBJ2-5; 9 nucleotides align to TRBD2. Material: PBMCs. The TCR originated in a man aged 60-69 years in good health and CMV-seronegative. CDR3 DNA sequence: TGTGCCAGCAGCTCCTCTCCGCGGGGGGGGTCGGAGACCCAGTACTTC. Translated, it gives CASSSSPRGGSETQYF. The variable domain in full, completed from reference TRBV7-3 and TRBJ2-5, reads GAGVSQTPSNKVTEKGKYVELRCDPISGHTALYWYRQSLGQGPEFLIYFQGTGAADDSGLPNDRFFAVRPEGSVSTLKIQRTERGDSAVYLCASSSSPRGGSETQYFGPGTRLLVL.